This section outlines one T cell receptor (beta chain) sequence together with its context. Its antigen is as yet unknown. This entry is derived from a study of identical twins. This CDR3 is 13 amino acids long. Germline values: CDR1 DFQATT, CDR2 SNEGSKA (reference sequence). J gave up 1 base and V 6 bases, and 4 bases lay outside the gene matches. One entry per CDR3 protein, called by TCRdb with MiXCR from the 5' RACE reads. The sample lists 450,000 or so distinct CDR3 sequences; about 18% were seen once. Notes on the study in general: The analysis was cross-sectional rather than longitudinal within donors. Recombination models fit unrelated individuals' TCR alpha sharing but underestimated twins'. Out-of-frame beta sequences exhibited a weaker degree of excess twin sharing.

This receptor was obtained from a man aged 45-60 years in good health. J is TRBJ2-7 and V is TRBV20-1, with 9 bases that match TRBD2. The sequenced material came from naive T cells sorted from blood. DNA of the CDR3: TGCAGTGCCAATAGCGGGGGTTCCTACGAGCAGTACTTC. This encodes CSANSGGSYEQYF.